This section outlines one T cell receptor beta chain sequence together with its context. Its antigen is as yet unknown. The data derive from a study of CD8+ T cells in alopecia areata. Study-wide results and caveats: Lesional scalp exceeded normal scalp in clonality, especially in alopecia totalis/universalis.

Following extraction, RNA underwent reverse transcription to cDNA, which served as the sequencing template. The protocol was immunoSEQ multiplex PCR, while the TCRdb copy is restricted to in-frame clones and leaves out a portion. The sample lists 200,000 or so clones; about 53% were seen once. The investigators collected lesional scalp punch biopsies and peripheral blood from alopecia areata patients. Trimming cost V 3 bases and J 4 bases; bases outside gene matches: 7. CDR1 and CDR2 from the germline V gene are SGDLS and YYNGEE. The CDR3 consists of 16 residues. The V call is TRBV9, the J call TRBJ2-3; 11 bases line up with TRBD2. This clonotype was obtained from a human donor with alopecia areata. Sequenced here: CD4+ T cells sorted from blood, sampled at week 0. Written as DNA, the CDR3 is TGTGCCAGCAGCGCTGGCAATAGCGGGGGGGCAGATACGCAGTATTTT. Translating it yields CASSAGNSGGADTQYF.